This entry is about one T cell receptor beta chain. What it recognizes is unknown. The sample originates from a study of vaccination and CD4 T cells after COVID-19. Study as a whole: According to the study, participants were given two doses of BNT162b2 or mRNA-1273 vaccine. In culture, cells were exposed to overlapping spike peptides from SARS-CoV-2, HCoV-NL63, HCoV-OC43 and HCoV-229E. Study conclusions and caveats: Nearly all convalescent vaccine-specific clones, 304 of 307, recognized only SARS-CoV-2 spike.

The treatment: roughly 11-day PBMC culture with coronavirus spike peptide pools or control peptides (ViraFEST assay). The cultures had half their medium swapped for fresh IL-2 medium on days 3 and 7. The CDR3 is 13 residues long. CDR1 is SEHNR and CDR2 is FQNEAQ in the germline V gene (reference sequence). Trimming took 5 bases from V and 4 from J, leaving 11 bases between them. With the Oncomine TCR Beta short-read assay, DNA from cultured CD4+ T cells was sequenced. TCRdb re-called the PCR reads through MiXCR, storing one row per CDR3 protein. The sample lists approximately 20,000 distinct CDR3 sequences, around 70% occurring once.

The specimen sequenced was CD4+ T cells from blood, cultured in vitro. The chain has TRBV7-9 and TRBJ1-1; D unclear. The TCR comes from a human donor who had recovered from COVID-19. CDR3 coding DNA: TGTGCCAGCAGCACCCGCCCCGGCACTGAAGCTTTCTTT. Protein: CASSTRPGTEAFF.